A selection of T cell receptor beta chains follows, all from one sample in a study of T cells after yellow fever vaccination. Each CDR3 protein gets one entry after TCRdb re-called the 5' RACE reads with MiXCR. Of about 170,000 distinct CDR3 sequences in the sample, roughly 11% were seen once. This material consisted of CD8+ T cells sorted from PBMCs, taken 15 days after the yellow fever booster vaccination. The receptors shown here come from a man aged 18-30 years who received the YFV17D yellow fever vaccine. The CDR3 runs from the conserved cysteine through the conserved F or W. The order of the fields is clone size, D gene, V gene, J gene, CDR3 length, CDR3 DNA, CDR3 protein. The D gene is left open where the match is weak. Clone size is stated in some rows and not others, as once, few, many or a class when expanded.

many	-	TRBV4-1	TRBJ1-1	14	TGCGCCAGCAGCCAAGCAGAGGCGAACACTGAAGCTTTCTTT	CASSQAEANTEAFF
few	TRBD1	TRBV4-1	TRBJ2-2	15	TGCGCCAGCAGCCACGGACAGGGGTATATCGGGGAGCTGTTTTTT	CASSHGQGYIGELFF
few	-	TRBV20-1	TRBJ2-1	14	TGCAGTGCTCCCGTAGGGGGCTCCTACAATGAGCAGTTCTTC	CSAPVGGSYNEQFF
-	-	TRBV4-1	TRBJ1-4	18	TGCGCCAGCCGGAGTTTTCAATGGGTTTTATCAACTAATGAAAAACTGTTTTTT	CASRSFQWVLSTNEKLFF
few	-	TRBV6-5	TRBJ2-5	12	TGTGCCAGCAGGGGCGCGGAAGAGACCCAGTACTTC	CASRGAEETQYF
-	TRBD1	TRBV7-9	TRBJ1-6	15	TGTGCCAGCAGCGGGCGGACAGGGGCCAGGTCACCCCTCCACTTT	CASSGRTGARSPLHF
-	-	TRBV27	TRBJ2-1	10	TGTGCCAGCGGAAACTATGAGCAGTTCTTC	CASGNYEQFF
many	TRBD2	TRBV9	TRBJ2-1	17	TGTGCCAGCAGCGTAGGAAAGGGACTAGCGGGGTACAATGAGCAGTTCTTC	CASSVGKGLAGYNEQFF
-	-	TRBV7-2	TRBJ2-3	16	TGTGCCAGCAGCAAGAGCCGAAGGGCCCGCACAGATACGCAGTATTTT	CASSKSRRARTDTQYF
few	TRBD1	TRBV4-3	TRBJ1-2	15	TGCGCCAGCAGCCAAGACAGGGGGCTTATATATGGCTACACCTTC	CASSQDRGLIYGYTF
-	-	TRBV30	TRBJ1-1	11	TGTGCCGGGACCCTGGGGACTGAAGCTTTCTTT	CAGTLGTEAFF
few	TRBD2	TRBV6-1	TRBJ2-7	16	TGTGCCAGCAGTATCCCCGGGACTAGCGGCCTCTACGAGCAGTACTTC	CASSIPGTSGLYEQYF
many	-	TRBV4-1	TRBJ1-5	15	TGCGCCAGCAGCCAAGATCCGGGGGTTAATCAGCCCCAGCATTTT	CASSQDPGVNQPQHF
many	-	TRBV12-5	TRBJ2-7	12	TGTGCTAGTGGTTTGGTACGTTACGAGCAGTACTTC	CASGLVRYEQYF
-	-	TRBV20-1	TRBJ2-4	13	TGCAGTGCTAGAATTATCCTGGAAAACATTCAGTACTTC	CSARIILENIQYF
-	-	TRBV12-3/TRBV12-4	TRBJ2-5	13	TGTGCCAGCAGTTCACCCAGCCAAGAGACCCAGTACTTC	CASSSPSQETQYF
-	-	TRBV9	TRBJ1-5	14	TGTGCCAGCAGCCCCGCCGCGAACAATCAGCCCCAGCATTTT	CASSPAANNQPQHF
-	TRBD1	TRBV29-1	TRBJ1-1	14	TGCAGCGTTGCCATTGACAGGGCGAACACTGAAGCTTTCTTT	CSVAIDRANTEAFF
few	TRBD1	TRBV18	TRBJ2-7	15	TGTGCCAGCTCCCTAAGACAGGGTGGTTTCTACGAGCAGTACTTC	CASSLRQGGFYEQYF
-	-	TRBV4-3	TRBJ2-2	15	TGCGCCAGCAGCCAAGGCCGGGGAGGAACCGGGGAGCTGTTTTTT	CASSQGRGGTGELFF
many	TRBD1	TRBV7-8	TRBJ2-1	16	TGTGCCAGCAGCTTAGCGCTACAGGGGCTGTACAATGAGCAGTTCTTC	CASSLALQGLYNEQFF
few	TRBD2	TRBV12-3/TRBV12-4	TRBJ2-1	15	TGTGCCAGCAGTTTCTGGGAGCGGGGGCGCAATGAGCAGTTCTTC	CASSFWERGRNEQFF
-	TRBD1	TRBV24-1	TRBJ2-1	16	TGTGCCACCAGTGATTCCGACAGGGGGCAAATGAGTGAGCAGTTCTTC	CATSDSDRGQMSEQFF
few	-	TRBV12-3/TRBV12-4	TRBJ2-6	15	TGTGCCAGCACTGTACAGGGAACCGGGGCCAACGTCCTGACTTTC	CASTVQGTGANVLTF
-	-	TRBV7-9	TRBJ2-2	14	TGTGCCAGCAGCACCAGGAGTAACACCGGGGAGCTGTTTTTT	CASSTRSNTGELFF
-	TRBD1	TRBV6-2/TRBV6-3	TRBJ1-1	17	TGTGCCAGCAGTTACTCGACGGACTCCGGAGGGGGCCCTGAAGCTTTCTTT	CASSYSTDSGGGPEAFF
-	-	TRBV29-1	TRBJ1-1	13	TGCAGCGTTGAAGATGGCCGGCTCACTGAAGCTTTCTTT	CSVEDGRLTEAFF
few	-	TRBV5-5	TRBJ2-5	15	TGTGCCAGCAGCTTGTCGGGGACCCTCCAAGAGACCCAGTACTTC	CASSLSGTLQETQYF
few	-	TRBV9	TRBJ1-5	15	TGTGCCAGCAGCGTAGGGGGGACCCCGAATCAGCCCCAGCATTTT	CASSVGGTPNQPQHF
-	-	TRBV27	TRBJ2-3	12	TGTGCCAGCAGTCACAGGGCAGATACGCAGTATTTT	CASSHRADTQYF
-	-	TRBV4-1	TRBJ2-1	13	TGCGCCAGCAGCCAAGAGCCCTACAATGAGCAGTTCTTC	CASSQEPYNEQFF
-	-	TRBV6-5	TRBJ2-3	12	TGTGCCAGCACCCAGCCCGGGGATACGCAGTATTTT	CASTQPGDTQYF
-	-	TRBV7-9	TRBJ2-1	12	TGTGCCAGCAGCTGGAGACTAAATGAGCAGTTCTTC	CASSWRLNEQFF
-	TRBD1	TRBV5-4	TRBJ1-2	15	TGTGCCAGCAGCTACGGACAGGGGGCGAGCGATGGCTACACCTTC	CASSYGQGASDGYTF
few	-	TRBV7-6	TRBJ1-2	14	TGTGCCAGCAGCTTATACGGGGCGGACTATGGCTACACCTTC	CASSLYGADYGYTF
-	-	TRBV9	TRBJ2-7	13	TGTGCCAGCAGCGTAGGGCTAAGAGCCGAGCAGTACTTC	CASSVGLRAEQYF
many	-	TRBV7-2	TRBJ2-7	14	TGTGCCAGCAGCGAAGCCGGCAGCTCCTACGAGCAGTACTTC	CASSEAGSSYEQYF
-	-	TRBV11-2	TRBJ1-5	12	TGTGCCAGCAGCTTAAGGGGCCAGCCCCAGCATTTT	CASSLRGQPQHF
few	-	TRBV20-1	TRBJ2-2	13	TGCAGTGCTAGGGGGGGGGCCACCGGGGAGCTGTTTTTT	CSARGGATGELFF
many	-	TRBV7-3	TRBJ2-7	13	TGTGCCAGCAGCTTAGGGGTTTCCTACGAGCAGTACTTC	CASSLGVSYEQYF
-	-	TRBV6-5	TRBJ2-5	15	TGTGCCAGCAGATCCCGTCCGACAGACCTCAGGACCCAGTACTTC	CASRSRPTDLRTQYF
-	-	TRBV6-6	TRBJ2-3	15	TGTGCCAGCAGTTACTCGACAGGCATGTCAGATACGCAGTATTTT	CASSYSTGMSDTQYF
-	TRBD2	TRBV27	TRBJ2-3	16	TGTGCCAGCAGTTTATTCCCGGGACTAAACACAGATACGCAGTATTTT	CASSLFPGLNTDTQYF
-	TRBD2	TRBV15	TRBJ2-3	17	TGTGCCACCAGCGAGCGGACTAGCGGGGGGCTCACAGATACGCAGTATTTT	CATSERTSGGLTDTQYF
-	TRBD2	TRBV2	TRBJ2-7	15	TGTGCCAGCAGTGAATCCGGGACTATCTCCTACGAGCAGTACTTC	CASSESGTISYEQYF
few	-	TRBV5-1	TRBJ2-2	17	TGCGCCAGCAGCCCCAGAAGTCGGGGCCCAAACACCGGGGAGCTGTTTTTT	CASSPRSRGPNTGELFF
many	-	TRBV4-3	TRBJ2-7	14	TGCGCCAGCAGCCAAGATCCTGGAGAGAACGAGCAGTACTTC	CASSQDPGENEQYF
many	-	TRBV7-2	TRBJ2-2	12	TGTGCCAGTACAGAGAACACCGGGGAGCTGTTTTTT	CASTENTGELFF
-	-	TRBV29-1	TRBJ1-2	15	TGCAGCGTTGGAAGTAGGACCCCCTGGTACTATGGCTACACCTTC	CSVGSRTPWYYGYTF
-	-	TRBV23-1	TRBJ2-3	14	TGCGCCAGCAGTCAAAGGACAGCCACAGATACGCAGTATTTT	CASSQRTATDTQYF
few	-	TRBV7-9	TRBJ2-2	15	TGTGCCAGCAGAACCGACAGTTGGAATCCCGGGGAGCTGTTTTTT	CASRTDSWNPGELFF